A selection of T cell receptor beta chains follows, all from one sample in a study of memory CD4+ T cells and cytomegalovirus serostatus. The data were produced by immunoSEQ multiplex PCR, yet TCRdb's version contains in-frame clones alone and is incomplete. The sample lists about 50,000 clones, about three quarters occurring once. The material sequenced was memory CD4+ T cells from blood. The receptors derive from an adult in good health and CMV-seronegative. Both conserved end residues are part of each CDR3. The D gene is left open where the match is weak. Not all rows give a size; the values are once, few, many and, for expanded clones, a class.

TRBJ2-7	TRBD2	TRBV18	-	CASSPVGVGLAGDEQYF	TGTGCCAGCTCACCAGTAGGCGTAGGACTAGCGGGAGACGAGCAGTACTTC
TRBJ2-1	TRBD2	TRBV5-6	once	CASSPNGTRPYNEQFF	TGTGCCAGCAGCCCTAACGGGACTAGACCCTACAATGAGCAGTTCTTC
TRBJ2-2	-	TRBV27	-	CASTSLRDIRTGELFF	TGTGCCAGCACCTCCTTACGGGACATCCGAACCGGGGAGCTGTTTTTT
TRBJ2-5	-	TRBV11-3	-	CASSLEDGETQYF	TGTGCCAGCAGCTTGGAGGATGGGGAGACCCAGTACTTC
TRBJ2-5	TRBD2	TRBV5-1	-	CASSSGTSGGAETQYF	TGCGCCAGCAGCTCCGGGACTAGCGGGGGGGCAGAGACCCAGTACTTC
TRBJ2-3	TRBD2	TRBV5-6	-	CASSTPGLAGGRGTDTQYF	TGTGCCAGCAGCACCCCGGGACTAGCGGGAGGGCGAGGCACAGATACGCAGTATTTT
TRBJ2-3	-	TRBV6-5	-	CASSPARGTDTQYF	TGTGCCAGCAGTCCCGCCAGGGGCACAGATACGCAGTATTTT
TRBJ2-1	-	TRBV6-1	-	CASSDRSRSYNEQFF	TGTGCCAGCAGTGATAGGAGTCGGTCCTACAATGAGCAGTTCTTC
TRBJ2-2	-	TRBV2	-	CASSPSGRSGELFF	TGTGCCAGCAGCCCCTCAGGGCGGTCCGGGGAGCTGTTTTTT
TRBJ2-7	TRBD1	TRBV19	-	CASNAGTGLYEQYF	TGTGCCAGTAATGCCGGGACAGGTCTCTACGAGCAGTACTTC
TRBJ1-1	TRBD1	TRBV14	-	CASSRPRTGLTEAFF	TGTGCCAGCAGCCGCCCACGGACAGGGTTGACTGAAGCTTTCTTT
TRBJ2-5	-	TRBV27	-	CASSLFGGRDQYF	TGTGCCAGCAGTTTATTTGGGGGTCGGGACCAGTACTTC
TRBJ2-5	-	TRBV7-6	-	CASKGTGRSPAQYF	TGTGCCAGCAAGGGAACAGGGAGGTCGCCGGCCCAGTACTTC
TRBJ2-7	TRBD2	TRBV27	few	CASSPLWTSGVYEQYF	TGTGCCAGCAGTCCTCTTTGGACTAGCGGGGTCTACGAGCAGTACTTC
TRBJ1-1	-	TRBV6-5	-	CASVKEGKAFF	TGTGCCAGCGTTAAGGAGGGGAAAGCTTTCTTT
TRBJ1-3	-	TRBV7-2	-	CASRGQFSGNTIYF	TGTGCCAGCAGAGGACAGTTCTCTGGAAACACCATATATTTT
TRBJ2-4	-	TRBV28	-	CATRIGGGILAKNIQYF	TGTGCCACCCGGATAGGGGGGGGGATCCTAGCCAAAAACATTCAGTACTTC